Presented here are 7 T cell receptor beta chains from one specimen sequenced in a study of CD8+ T cells in alopecia areata. cDNA reverse transcribed from extracted RNA served as the sequencing template. Libraries were prepared by immunoSEQ multiplex PCR; TCRdb keeps only in-frame clonotypes and omits some of them. The sample consists of hundreds of thousands of clones, 58% of them appearing once. As to treatment: oral pan-JAK inhibitor, 5-10 mg twice daily. Source: CD4+ T cells sorted from blood, taken at week 24, from a patient treated with tofacitinib. These receptors were collected from a human donor with alopecia areata.

V usage is TRBV27 and J usage is TRBJ1-2; TRBD1 matches 8 bases. Germline V gene lookup returns CDR1 MNHEY and CDR2 SMNVEV (reference sequence). V lost 3 bases to trimming and J lost 7 bases; unmatched junction nucleotides: 4. The CDR3 runs 13 residues. The CDR3 protein is CASSFGQGFGYTF. The CDR3 nucleotides read TGTGCCAGCAGTTTCGGACAGGGATTTGGCTACACCTTC.

V gene TRBV30 combines with J gene TRBJ2-7; D remains unclear. Looked up from germline, CDR1 is GTSNPN and CDR2 is SVGIG (reference sequence). CDR3 size: 14 residues. Trimming removed 0 bases from V and 3 bases from J, with 12 bases in between. The CDR3, as DNA: TGTGCCTGGAGTGTACGTGGCACTCTCTACGAGCAGTACTTC. Translation gives CAWSVRGTLYEQYF. Variable domain in full (rest from reference TRBV30 and TRBJ2-7): SQTIHQWPATLVQPVGSPLSLECTVEGTSNPNLYWYRQAAGRGLQLLFYSVGIGQISSEVPQNLSASRPQDRQFILSSKKLLLSDSGFYLCAWSVRGTLYEQYFGPGTRLTVT.

This clone was observed a handful of times. The CDR3 here is CSVSRSVTNTEAFF. The CDR3 nucleotides read TGCAGCGTTTCTCGAAGTGTTACGAACACTGAAGCTTTCTTT. V and J are TRBV29-1 and TRBJ1-1, with no clear D. V dropped 5 bases and J dropped 1 base, with 14 bases sitting between them. The CDR3 covers 14 residues. Looked up from germline, CDR1 is SQVTM and CDR2 is ANQGSEA.

This chain links TRBV30 with TRBJ1-2; D is uncertain. The CDR3 totals 13 residues. The germline gives CDR1 GTSNPN, CDR2 SVGIG (reference sequence). Trimming removed 0 bases from V and 7 bases from J, with 12 bases in between. The CDR3 loop is CAWSVRSFSGYTF. The CDR3 DNA is TGTGCCTGGAGTGTACGGTCTTTCTCTGGCTACACCTTC.

This clone occurred a few times. The genes are TRBV7-2 and TRBJ2-1; D not resolved. Looked up from germline, CDR1 is SGHTA and CDR2 is FQGNSA. This CDR3 region has 17 residues. V gave up 4 bases and J gave up 5 bases, with 21 bases separating them. CDR3 in amino acids: CASSSTQVGLSDNEQFF. CDR3 DNA: TGTGCCAGCAGCTCAACGCAGGTGGGGTTATCGGACAATGAGCAGTTCTTC.

Points on this clone: Additional DNA sequences in this sample encode the identical CDR3. The rearrangement links TRBV5-4 to TRBJ2-2; tentative D call: TRBD1 (5 bases). V gave up 4 bases and J gave up 1 base, with 8 bases separating them. Germline V CDR1 and CDR2: SGHNT, YYREEE (reference sequence). The CDR3 sequence is 14 residues long. The CDR3, as DNA: TGTGCCAGCAGCCCCGGACAGAACACCGGGGAGCTGTTTTTT. Encoded protein: CASSPGQNTGELFF.

This clone occurred a few times. This chain's CDR3 is CASSPLGRGGLRELFF. CDR3 in DNA: TGTGCCAGCAGCCCCCTGGGGCGGGGGGGCCTCAGGGAGCTGTTTTTT. The J gene is TRBJ2-2, the V gene TRBV7-3; 9 bases fit TRBD2. Germline CDR1 and CDR2: SGHTA and FQGTGA. V gave up 5 bases and J gave up 9 bases; unmatched junction bases: 13. CDR3 size: 16 residues.